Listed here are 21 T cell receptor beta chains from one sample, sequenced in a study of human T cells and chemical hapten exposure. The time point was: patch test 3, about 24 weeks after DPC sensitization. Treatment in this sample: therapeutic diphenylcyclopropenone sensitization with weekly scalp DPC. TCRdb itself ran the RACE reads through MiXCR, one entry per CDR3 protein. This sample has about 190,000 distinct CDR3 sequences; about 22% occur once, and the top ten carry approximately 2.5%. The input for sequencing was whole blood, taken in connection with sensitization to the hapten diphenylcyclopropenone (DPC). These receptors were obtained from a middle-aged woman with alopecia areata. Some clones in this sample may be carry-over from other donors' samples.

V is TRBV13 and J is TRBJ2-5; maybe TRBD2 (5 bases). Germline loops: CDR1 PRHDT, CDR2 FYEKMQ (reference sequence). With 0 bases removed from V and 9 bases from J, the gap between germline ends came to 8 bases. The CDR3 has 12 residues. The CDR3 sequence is CASSLGGEPQYF. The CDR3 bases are TGTGCCAGCAGCTTAGGTGGGGAGCCCCAGTACTTC.

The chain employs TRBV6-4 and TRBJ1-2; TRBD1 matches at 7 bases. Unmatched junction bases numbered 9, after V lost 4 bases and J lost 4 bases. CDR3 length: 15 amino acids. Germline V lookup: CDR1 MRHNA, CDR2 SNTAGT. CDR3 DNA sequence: TGTGCCAGCAGTGCCCAAACAGGGGCCCTCTATGGCTACACCTTC. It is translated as CASSAQTGALYGYTF.

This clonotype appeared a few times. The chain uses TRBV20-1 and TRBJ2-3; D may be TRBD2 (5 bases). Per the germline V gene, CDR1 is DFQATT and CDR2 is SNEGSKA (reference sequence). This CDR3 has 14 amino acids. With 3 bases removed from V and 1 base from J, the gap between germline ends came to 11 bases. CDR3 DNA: TGCAGTGCTAGTGAGGGTCTGGGCACAGATACGCAGTATTTT. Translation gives CSASEGLGTDTQYF.

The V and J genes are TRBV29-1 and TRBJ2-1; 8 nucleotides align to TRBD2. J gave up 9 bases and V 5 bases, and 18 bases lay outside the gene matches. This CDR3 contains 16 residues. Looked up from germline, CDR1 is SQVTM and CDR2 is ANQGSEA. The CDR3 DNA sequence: TGCAGCGTTCCGCCGGGACTAGTCTCTTTTGCGGGTGAGCAGTTCTTC. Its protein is CSVPPGLVSFAGEQFF.

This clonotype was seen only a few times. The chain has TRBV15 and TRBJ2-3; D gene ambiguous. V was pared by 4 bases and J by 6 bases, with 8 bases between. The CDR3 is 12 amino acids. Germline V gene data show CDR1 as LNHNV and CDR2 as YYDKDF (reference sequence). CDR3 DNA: TGTGCCACCAGCATAACCCACGATACGCAGTATTTT. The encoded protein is CATSITHDTQYF. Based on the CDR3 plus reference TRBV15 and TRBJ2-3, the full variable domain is DAMVIQNPRYQVTQFGKPVTLSCSQTLNHNVMYWYQQKSSQAPKLLFHYYDKDFNNEADTPDNFQSRRPNTSFCFLDIRSPGLGDTAMYLCATSITHDTQYFGPGTRLTVL.

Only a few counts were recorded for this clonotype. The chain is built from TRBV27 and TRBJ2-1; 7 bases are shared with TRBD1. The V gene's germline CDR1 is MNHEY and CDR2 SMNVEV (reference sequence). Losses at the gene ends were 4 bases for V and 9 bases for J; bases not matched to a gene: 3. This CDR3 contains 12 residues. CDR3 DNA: TGTGCCAGCAGTTCCTACAGGGGTGAGCAGTTCTTC. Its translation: CASSSYRGEQFF.

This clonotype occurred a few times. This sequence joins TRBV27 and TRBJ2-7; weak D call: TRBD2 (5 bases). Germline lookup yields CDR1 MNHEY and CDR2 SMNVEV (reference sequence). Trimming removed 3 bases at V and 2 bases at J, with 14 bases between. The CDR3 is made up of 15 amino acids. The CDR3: CASSLGSAITYEQYF. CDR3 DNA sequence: TGTGCCAGCAGTTTGGGTAGCGCCATAACCTACGAGCAGTACTTC.

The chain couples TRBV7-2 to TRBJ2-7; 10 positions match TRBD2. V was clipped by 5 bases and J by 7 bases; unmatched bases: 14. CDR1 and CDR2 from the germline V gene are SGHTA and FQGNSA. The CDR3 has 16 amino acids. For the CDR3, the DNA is TGTGCCAGCAGCCCAGCAGCGGGGGGGCCGGTGGGGGAGCAGTACTTC. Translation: CASSPAAGGPVGEQYF.

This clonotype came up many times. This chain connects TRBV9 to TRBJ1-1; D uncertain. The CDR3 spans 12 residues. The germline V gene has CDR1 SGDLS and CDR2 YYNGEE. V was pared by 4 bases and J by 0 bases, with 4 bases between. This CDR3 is CASSTVNTEAFF. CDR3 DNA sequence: TGTGCCAGCAGCACGGTGAACACTGAAGCTTTCTTT.

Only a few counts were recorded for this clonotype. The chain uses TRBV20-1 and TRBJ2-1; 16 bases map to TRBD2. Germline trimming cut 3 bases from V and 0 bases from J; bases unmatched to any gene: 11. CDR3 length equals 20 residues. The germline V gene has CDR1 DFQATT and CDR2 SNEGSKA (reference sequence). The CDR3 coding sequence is TGCAGTGCTAGGGACACCGGGACTAGCGGGAGGGCGAGCTCCTACAATGAGCAGTTCTTC. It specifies CSARDTGTSGRASSYNEQFF.

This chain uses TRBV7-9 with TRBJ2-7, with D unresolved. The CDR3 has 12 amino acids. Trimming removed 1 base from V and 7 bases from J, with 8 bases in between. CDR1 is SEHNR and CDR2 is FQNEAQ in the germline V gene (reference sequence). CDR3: CASSLGTWEQYF. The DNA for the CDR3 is TGTGCCAGCAGCTTAGGAACTTGGGAGCAGTACTTC.

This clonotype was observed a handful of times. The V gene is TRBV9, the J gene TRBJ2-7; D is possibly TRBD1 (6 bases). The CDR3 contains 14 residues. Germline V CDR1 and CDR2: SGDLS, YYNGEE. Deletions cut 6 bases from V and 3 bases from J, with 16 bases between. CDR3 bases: TGTGCCAGCACCCGGACAGCTGCCAACTACGAGCAGTACTTC. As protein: CASTRTAANYEQYF.

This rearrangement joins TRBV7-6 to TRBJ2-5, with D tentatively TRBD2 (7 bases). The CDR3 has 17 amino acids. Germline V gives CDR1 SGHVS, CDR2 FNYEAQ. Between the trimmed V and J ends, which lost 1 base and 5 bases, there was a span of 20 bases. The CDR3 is CASSLGRGLGGRETQYF. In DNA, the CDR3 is TGTGCCAGCAGCTTAGGCCGAGGACTAGGGGGTCGGGAGACCCAGTACTTC.

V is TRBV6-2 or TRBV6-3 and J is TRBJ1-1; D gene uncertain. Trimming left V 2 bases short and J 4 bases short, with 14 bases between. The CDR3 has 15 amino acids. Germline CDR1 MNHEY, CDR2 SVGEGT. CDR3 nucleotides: TGTGCCAGCAGTTACCTCCTGGGCCGAGCCACTGAAGCTTTCTTT. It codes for CASSYLLGRATEAFF.

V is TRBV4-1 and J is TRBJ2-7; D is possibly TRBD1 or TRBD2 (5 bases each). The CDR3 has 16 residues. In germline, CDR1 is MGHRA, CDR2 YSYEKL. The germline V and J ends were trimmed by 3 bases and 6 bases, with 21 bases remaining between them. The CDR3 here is CASSHVLSGTPSEQYF. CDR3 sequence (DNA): TGCGCCAGCAGCCATGTTCTTTCCGGGACGCCGTCCGAGCAGTACTTC.

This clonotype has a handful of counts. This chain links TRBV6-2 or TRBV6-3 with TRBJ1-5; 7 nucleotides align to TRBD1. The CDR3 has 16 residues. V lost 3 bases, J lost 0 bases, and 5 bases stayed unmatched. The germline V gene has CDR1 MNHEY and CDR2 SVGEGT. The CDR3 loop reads CASSYPGTASNQPQHF. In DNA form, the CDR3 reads TGTGCCAGCAGTTATCCCGGGACAGCTAGCAATCAGCCCCAGCATTTT.

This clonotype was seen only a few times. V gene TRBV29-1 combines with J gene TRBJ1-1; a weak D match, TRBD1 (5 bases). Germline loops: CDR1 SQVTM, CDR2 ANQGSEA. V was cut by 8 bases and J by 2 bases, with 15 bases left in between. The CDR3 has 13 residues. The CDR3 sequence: CSSRGSSNTEAFF. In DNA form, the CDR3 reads TGCAGCTCGCGGGGCAGCTCCAACACTGAAGCTTTCTTT. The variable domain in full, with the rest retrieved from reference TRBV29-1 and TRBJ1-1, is SAVISQKPSRDICQRGTSLTIQCQVDSQVTMMFWYRQQPGQSLTLIATANQGSEATYESGFVIDKFPISRPNLTFSTLTVSNMSPEDSSIYLCSSRGSSNTEAFFGQGTRLTVV.

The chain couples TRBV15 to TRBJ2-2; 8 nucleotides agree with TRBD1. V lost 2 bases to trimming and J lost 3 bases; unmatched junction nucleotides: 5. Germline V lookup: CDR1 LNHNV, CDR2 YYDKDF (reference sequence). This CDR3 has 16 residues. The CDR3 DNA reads TGTGCCACCAGCAGATCGAAGACAGGGGACACCGGGGAGCTGTTTTTT. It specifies CATSRSKTGDTGELFF.

CDR3 sequence (DNA): TGTGCCAGCAGTTACGTCGGGGGGGCGAACTACAATGAGCAGTTCTTC. Amino acids: CASSYVGGANYNEQFF. The V and J genes are TRBV6-6 and TRBJ2-1; 8 bases align to TRBD2. CDR3 length: 16 residues. J lost 3 bases, V lost 2 bases, and 6 bases had no gene match. Germline values: CDR1 MNHNY, CDR2 SVGAGI (reference sequence).

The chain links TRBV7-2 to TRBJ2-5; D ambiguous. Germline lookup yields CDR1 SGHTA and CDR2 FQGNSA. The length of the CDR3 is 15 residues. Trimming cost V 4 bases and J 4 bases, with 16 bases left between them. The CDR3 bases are TGTGCCAGCAGCTCGGACGGAGCCCCCATAGAGACCCAGTACTTC. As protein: CASSSDGAPIETQYF.

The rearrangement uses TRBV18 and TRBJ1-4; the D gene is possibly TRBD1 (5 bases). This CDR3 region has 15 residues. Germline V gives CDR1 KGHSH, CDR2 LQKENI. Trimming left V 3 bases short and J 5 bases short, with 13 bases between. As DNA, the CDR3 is TGTGCCAGCTCACCCCAGGGAGGGGAAAATGAAAAACTGTTTTTT. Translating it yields CASSPQGGENEKLFF.